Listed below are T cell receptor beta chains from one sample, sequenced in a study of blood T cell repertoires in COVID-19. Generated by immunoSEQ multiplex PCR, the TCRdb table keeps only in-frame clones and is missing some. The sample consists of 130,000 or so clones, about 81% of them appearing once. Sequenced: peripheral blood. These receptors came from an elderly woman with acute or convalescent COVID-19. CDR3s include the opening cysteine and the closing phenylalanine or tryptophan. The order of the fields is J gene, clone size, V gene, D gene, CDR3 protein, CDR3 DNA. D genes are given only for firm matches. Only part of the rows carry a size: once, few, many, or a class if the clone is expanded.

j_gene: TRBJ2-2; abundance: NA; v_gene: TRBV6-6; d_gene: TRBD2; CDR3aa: CASSRSGLAGNTGELFF; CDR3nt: TGTGCCAGCAGTCGATCCGGACTAGCGGGGAACACCGGGGAGCTGTTTTTT
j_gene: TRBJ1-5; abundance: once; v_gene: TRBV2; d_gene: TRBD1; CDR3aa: CASNGQGRLRGQPQHF; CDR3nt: TGTGCCAGCAACGGACAGGGGCGACTGCGGGGTCAGCCCCAGCATTTT
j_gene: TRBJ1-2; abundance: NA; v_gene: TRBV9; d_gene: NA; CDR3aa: CASSVAAGGTYGYTF; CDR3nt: TGTGCCAGCAGCGTAGCTGCCGGGGGTACCTATGGCTACACCTTC
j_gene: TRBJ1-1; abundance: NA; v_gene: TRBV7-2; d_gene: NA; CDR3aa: CASRPRLGGGTEAFF; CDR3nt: TGTGCCAGCAGGCCCCGGTTGGGAGGGGGCACTGAAGCTTTCTTT
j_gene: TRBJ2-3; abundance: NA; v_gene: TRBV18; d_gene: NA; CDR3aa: CASSERTSTDTQYF; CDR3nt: TGTGCCAGCTCAGAAAGAACTAGCACAGATACGCAGTATTTT
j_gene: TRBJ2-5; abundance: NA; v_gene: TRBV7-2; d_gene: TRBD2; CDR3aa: CASSPGGVQAMTQYF; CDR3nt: TGTGCCAGCAGCCCCGGGGGGGTCCAGGCAATGACCCAGTACTTC
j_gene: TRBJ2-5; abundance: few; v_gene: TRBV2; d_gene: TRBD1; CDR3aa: CASSAGLRDRAWETQYF; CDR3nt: TGTGCCAGCAGCGCGGGACTTCGGGACAGGGCTTGGGAGACCCAGTACTTC
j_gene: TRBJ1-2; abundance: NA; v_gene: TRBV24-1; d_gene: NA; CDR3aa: CATSDGGYNYGYTF; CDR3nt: TGTGCCACCAGTGATGGGGGGTATAACTATGGCTACACCTTC
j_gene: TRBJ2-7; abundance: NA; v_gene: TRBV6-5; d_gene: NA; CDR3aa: CASSYPPEGAAEQYF; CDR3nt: TGTGCCAGCAGTTACCCCCCGGAAGGGGCGGCCGAGCAGTACTTC
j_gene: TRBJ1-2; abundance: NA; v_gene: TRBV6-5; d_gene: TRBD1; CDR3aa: CASSPGQGGYYGYTF; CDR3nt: TGTGCCAGCAGTCCAGGACAGGGAGGGTACTATGGCTACACCTTC
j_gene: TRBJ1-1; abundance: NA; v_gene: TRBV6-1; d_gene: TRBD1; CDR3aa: CASSERQGGTEAFF; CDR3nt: TGTGCCAGCAGTGAGCGACAGGGAGGCACTGAAGCTTTCTTT
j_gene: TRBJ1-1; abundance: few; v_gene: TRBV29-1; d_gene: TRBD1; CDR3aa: CSVGQVTEAFF; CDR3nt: TGCAGCGTCGGACAGGTCACTGAAGCTTTCTTT
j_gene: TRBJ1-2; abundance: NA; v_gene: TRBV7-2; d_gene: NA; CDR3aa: CASSLTTGQFYGYTF; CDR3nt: TGTGCCAGCAGCTTAACAACAGGACAGTTCTATGGCTACACCTTC
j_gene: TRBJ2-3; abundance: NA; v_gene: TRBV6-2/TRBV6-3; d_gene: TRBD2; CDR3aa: CASSRTSRADTQYF; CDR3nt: TGTGCCAGCAGTAGGACTAGCCGGGCAGATACGCAGTATTTT
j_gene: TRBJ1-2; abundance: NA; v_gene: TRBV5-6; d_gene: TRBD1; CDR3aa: CASSSKQGRNYGYTF; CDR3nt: TGTGCCAGCAGCTCCAAACAGGGGCGTAACTATGGCTACACCTTC
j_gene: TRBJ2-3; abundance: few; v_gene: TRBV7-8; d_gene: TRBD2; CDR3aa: CASSSGGSGGTDTQYF; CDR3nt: TGTGCCAGCAGCTCAGGGGGTAGCGGGGGGACAGATACGCAGTATTTT
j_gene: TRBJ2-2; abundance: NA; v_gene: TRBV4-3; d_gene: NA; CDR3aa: CASSLQPGTGELFF; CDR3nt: TGCGCCAGCAGCTTGCAGCCAGGGACCGGGGAGCTGTTTTTT
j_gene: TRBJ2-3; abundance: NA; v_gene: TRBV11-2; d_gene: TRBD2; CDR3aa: CASSLRGGRSDTQYF; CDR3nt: TGTGCCAGCAGCTTACGGGGGGGGAGGTCAGATACGCAGTATTTT
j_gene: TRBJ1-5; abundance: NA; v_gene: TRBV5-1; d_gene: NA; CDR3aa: CASSLQGPGSNQPQHF; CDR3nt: TGCGCCAGCAGCTTGCAGGGGCCGGGGAGCAATCAGCCCCAGCATTTT
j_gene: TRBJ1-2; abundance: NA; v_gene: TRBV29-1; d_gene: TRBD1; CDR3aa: CSVDYGDRGGYTF; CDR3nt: TGCAGCGTTGATTACGGGGACAGGGGTGGCTACACCTTC
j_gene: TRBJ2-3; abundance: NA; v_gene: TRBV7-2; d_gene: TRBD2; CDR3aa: CASRLAITDTQYF; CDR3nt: TGTGCCAGCAGACTAGCGATAACAGATACGCAGTATTTT
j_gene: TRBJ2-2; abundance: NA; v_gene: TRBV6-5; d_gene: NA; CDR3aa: CASSYSGTLNTGELFF; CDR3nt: TGTGCCAGCAGTTACTCCGGGACTCTGAACACCGGGGAGCTGTTTTTT
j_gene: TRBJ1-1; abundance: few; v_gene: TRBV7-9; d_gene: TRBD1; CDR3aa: CASSEGARNTEAFF; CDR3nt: TGTGCTTCTAGTGAGGGGGCGAGGAACACTGAAGCTTTCTTT
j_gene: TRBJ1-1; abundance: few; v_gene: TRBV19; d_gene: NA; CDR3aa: CASSLGRDPMNTEAFF; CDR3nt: TGTGCCAGTAGCCTGGGGCGGGATCCTATGAACACTGAAGCTTTCTTT
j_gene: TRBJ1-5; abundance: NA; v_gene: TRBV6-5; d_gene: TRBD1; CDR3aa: CASSSDRGSNQPQHF; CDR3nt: TGTGCCAGCAGCTCGGACAGGGGGAGCAATCAGCCCCAGCATTTT